Below, 32 T cell receptor beta chains from the same sample are listed, as sequenced in a study of OX40 agonist ivuxolimab in advanced cancers. Profiling relied on immunoSEQ multiplex PCR, and the TCRdb table lists in-frame clones only, not all of them. The sample carries around 35,000 clones, over 80% recorded once. The sample here was CD4+ or CD8+ T cells sorted from blood, taken in a trial of the OX40 agonist ivuxolimab. The receptors originated from an adult with an advanced solid tumor such as melanoma, head and neck, liver or kidney cancer.

The chain joins TRBV13 to TRBJ1-1; tentatively, D is TRBD1 (6 bases). Germline V CDR1 and CDR2: PRHDT, FYEKMQ (reference sequence). This CDR3 is built from 15 residues. V lost 5 bases to trimming and J lost 4 bases, with 17 bases between them. The CDR3 spells CASSITGPRGTEAFF. The CDR3 DNA reads TGTGCCAGCAGCATAACAGGGCCGCGGGGCACTGAAGCTTTCTTT.

The CDR3: CASSPVDRVNTEAFF. In DNA form, the CDR3 reads TGTGCCAGCTCACCCGTGGACAGGGTGAACACTGAAGCTTTCTTT. The chain uses TRBV18 and TRBJ1-1; 8 positions agree with TRBD1. Germline trimming cut 3 bases from V and 0 bases from J; bases unmatched to any gene: 3. CDR1 is KGHSH and CDR2 is LQKENI in the germline V gene. This CDR3 spans 15 amino acids.

The chain employs TRBV29-1 and TRBJ2-1; D uncertain. V was clipped by 0 bases and J by 6 bases, with 15 bases between them. The CDR3 contains 15 residues. Germline-derived CDR1 and CDR2 are SQVTM and ANQGSEA. CDR3 DNA: TGCAGCGTTGAAGACCGGCGAAAAACGGGCAATGAGCAGTTCTTC. Translated, it gives CSVEDRRKTGNEQFF.

The V call is TRBV11-2, the J call TRBJ2-3; 11 positions agree with TRBD2. CDR1 is SGHAT and CDR2 is FQNNGV in the germline V gene. The V gene end was trimmed by 5 bases and the J gene end by 6 bases; junction bases not matched to a gene: 7. The CDR3 has 15 amino acids. The CDR3 protein is CASSELAGVSDTQYF. As DNA, the CDR3 is TGTGCCAGCAGCGAACTAGCGGGGGTCTCCGATACGCAGTATTTT.

The genes are TRBV29-1 and TRBJ2-1, with D perhaps matching TRBD1 (5 bases). The CDR3 contains 14 residues. From germline, CDR1 is SQVTM and CDR2 ANQGSEA. Trimming cost V 7 bases and J 1 base, with 14 bases left between them. CDR3 sequence (DNA): TGCAGCGGGGTTAGGGGAAGGTCCTACAATGAGCAGTTCTTC. Translating it yields CSGVRGRSYNEQFF.

The genes are TRBV7-8 and TRBJ2-1, with 7 bases fitting TRBD2. The CDR3 runs 17 residues. The germline CDR1 and CDR2 sequences are SGHVS and FQNEAQ. The V gene end was trimmed by 5 bases and the J gene end by 0 bases; junction bases not matched to a gene: 10. The CDR3 region is CASSPAGLPSSYNEQFF. The CDR3 DNA reads as TGTGCCAGCAGCCCGGCGGGACTACCGAGCTCCTACAATGAGCAGTTCTTC.

The chain has TRBV9 and TRBJ2-2; 8 bases align to TRBD2. The germline V gene encodes CDR1 SGDLS and CDR2 YYNGEE. The V segment lost 5 bases and the J segment 5 bases; nucleotides outside the gene matches: 8. The CDR3 is made up of 15 amino acids. The CDR3 loop reads CASSEPAGETGELFF. In DNA, the CDR3 is TGTGCCAGCAGTGAACCAGCGGGAGAAACCGGGGAGCTGTTTTTT.

This clone was seen only a few times. The chain links TRBV11-2 to TRBJ2-7; D ambiguous. CDR3 length: 13 residues. The germline CDR1 and CDR2 sequences are SGHAT and FQNNGV. V gave up 5 bases and J gave up 6 bases, with 14 bases separating them. CDR3 loop: CASSVPGVGEQYF. For the CDR3, the DNA is TGTGCCAGCAGCGTCCCGGGCGTGGGCGAGCAGTACTTC.

Remarks on this clone: One end of the junction is discordant with germline, which a read error may explain. The same CDR3 also results from other DNA sequences found in this sample. The CDR3 is CASSLLGQGSEKLFF. As DNA, the CDR3 is TGTGCCAGCAGCCTCCTGGGACAGGGGAGTGAAAAACTGTTTTTC. V and J are TRBV2 and TRBJ1-4; the match to TRBD1 covers 10 bases. Germline values: CDR1 SNHLY, CDR2 FYNNEI. The CDR3 sequence is 15 residues long.

This clone was counted once. The rearrangement links TRBV7-9 to TRBJ1-1, with D unresolved. Trimming took 5 bases from V and 1 from J, leaving 14 bases between them. The CDR3 totals 15 residues. The germline CDR1 and CDR2 sequences are SEHNR and FQNEAQ (reference sequence). The CDR3 sequence: CASSPLPDGNTEAFF. CDR3 nucleotide sequence: TGTGCCAGCAGCCCTCTACCTGACGGGAACACTGAAGCTTTCTTT.

The chain uses TRBV7-9 and TRBJ1-3; no definite D call. The germline CDR1 and CDR2 sequences are SEHNR and FQNEAQ (reference sequence). V lost 7 bases and J 0 bases, leaving 13 bases between the germline ends. This CDR3 is built from 15 residues. The chain's CDR3 is CASTPRLSSGNTIYF. In DNA, the CDR3 is TGTGCCAGCACCCCCCGGCTGAGCTCTGGAAACACCATATATTTT.

The V and J genes are TRBV20-1 and TRBJ2-7; D unclear. Germline CDR1 DFQATT, CDR2 SNEGSKA (reference sequence). V was pared by 6 bases and J by 7 bases, with 10 bases between. The CDR3 totals 10 residues. The CDR3 DNA reads TGCAGTGCCCATTGGCAAGAGCAGTACTTC. Translating it yields CSAHWQEQYF.

V usage is TRBV5-1 and J usage is TRBJ2-1; D is possibly TRBD2 (5 bases). This CDR3 contains 14 residues. Trimming took 0 bases from V and 4 from J, leaving 8 bases between them. The germline V gene has CDR1 SGHRS and CDR2 YFSETQ. CDR3 nucleotides: TGCGCCAGCAGCTTGGGGGAGTCGTACAATGAGCAGTTCTTC. Protein: CASSLGESYNEQFF.

V and J are TRBV5-1 and TRBJ1-6; 8 bases map to TRBD1. The trim removed 4 bases at V and 14 bases at J, leaving 17 bases unmatched. From germline, CDR1 is SGHRS and CDR2 YFSETQ. There are 16 residues in the CDR3. The CDR3 reads CASSNPGQGPLKTLHF. The CDR3 DNA reads TGCGCCAGCAGCAACCCCGGACAGGGACCCTTGAAAACCCTCCACTTT.

This clone appeared a few times. The rearrangement links TRBV27 to TRBJ1-2; the D gene is possibly TRBD1 (6 bases). Germline CDR1 reads MNHEY; CDR2 reads SMNVEV (reference sequence). This CDR3 has 15 amino acids. Trimming pared 5 bases from V and 7 bases from J, leaving 20 bases between. This CDR3 is CASSLGRGLGSGYTF. The DNA for the CDR3 is TGTGCCAGCAGTCTCGGACGGGGGCTAGGATCTGGCTACACCTTC.

The rearrangement joins TRBV5-1 to TRBJ2-3, with unresolved D. Germline CDR1 is SGHRS and CDR2 is YFSETQ. Trimming left V 0 bases short and J 6 bases short, with 11 bases between. The CDR3 contains 14 residues. The CDR3 DNA reads TGCGCCAGCAGCTTGGAGGGCCCCAGGGATACGCAGTATTTT. This codes for CASSLEGPRDTQYF.

The CDR3 loop reads CASSLRASGGLGNEQFF. The CDR3 nucleotides read TGTGCCAGCAGCTTAAGGGCTAGCGGGGGTCTTGGGAATGAGCAGTTCTTC. The chain has TRBV7-9 and TRBJ2-1; 10 bases map to TRBD2. V lost 2 bases, J lost 7 bases, and 11 bases stayed unmatched. The CDR3 loop spans 17 amino acids. Germline V lookup: CDR1 SEHNR, CDR2 FQNEAQ (reference sequence).

The chain recombines TRBV5-4 with TRBJ2-1, with unresolved D. Germline V gene sequence: CDR1 SGHNT, CDR2 YYREEE (reference sequence). The CDR3 has 12 amino acids. The V and J ends lost 4 bases and 4 bases respectively, with 6 bases between them. Here the CDR3 reads CASSQTYNEQFF. The CDR3 DNA reads as TGTGCCAGCAGCCAAACATACAATGAGCAGTTCTTC.

The rearrangement joins TRBV7-9 to TRBJ2-7, with D possibly TRBD1 on 5 matching bases. CDR1 and CDR2 from the germline V gene are SEHNR and FQNEAQ (reference sequence). This CDR3 is 15 amino acids long. V lost 5 bases and J lost 5, with 19 bases in between. CDR3 nucleotide sequence: TGTGCCAGCAGCCCGCCCGGGCAGGGAAACCACGAGCAGTACTTC. Amino acid sequence: CASSPPGQGNHEQYF. Based on the CDR3 plus reference TRBV7-9 and TRBJ2-7, the full variable domain is DTGVSQNPRHKITKRGQNVTFRCDPISEHNRLYWYRQTLGQGPEFLTYFQNEAQLEKSRLLSDRFSAERPKGSFSTLEIQRTEQGDSAMYLCASSPPGQGNHEQYFGPGTRLTVT.

This sequence joins TRBV7-3 and TRBJ2-1, with D maybe TRBD1 (5 bases). The CDR3 extends over 14 amino acids. Trimming took 3 bases from V and 6 from J, leaving 12 bases between them. Germline V gene sequence: CDR1 SGHTA, CDR2 FQGTGA. This chain's CDR3 is CASSFGSGANEQFF. Written as DNA, the CDR3 is TGTGCCAGCAGCTTTGGGTCTGGGGCCAATGAGCAGTTCTTC.

J is TRBJ2-3 and V is TRBV28; D uncertain. Germline V lookup: CDR1 MDHEN, CDR2 SYDVKM. The CDR3 has 13 amino acids. V was cut by 7 bases and J by 6 bases, with 14 bases left in between. CDR3 coding DNA: TGTGCCAGCACCCCACTGGTCCCTGATACGCAGTATTTT. It encodes CASTPLVPDTQYF.

The chain links TRBV7-8 to TRBJ2-7, with a tentative D call TRBD2 (6 bases). Trimming removed 1 base from V and 3 bases from J, with 7 bases in between. This CDR3 spans 13 amino acids. The germline CDR1 and CDR2 sequences are SGHVS and FQNEAQ. CDR3 DNA sequence: TGTGCCAGCAGCTTAGTGCGGGGCTACGAGCAGTACTTC. It yields the protein CASSLVRGYEQYF.

The chain is built from TRBV19 and TRBJ2-5, with 12 bases aligning to TRBD2. The DNA end lines up better with TRBJ2-7; the J call may be wrong. Germline CDR1 reads LNHDA; CDR2 reads SQIVND (reference sequence). The CDR3 consists of 15 residues. The CDR3 sequence is CASSLGLAGNYEQYF. The DNA for the CDR3 is TGTGCCAGTAGTCTCGGACTAGCGGGAAACTACGAGCAGTACTTC.

This clone turned up a few times. This sequence joins TRBV4-2 and TRBJ2-1; D ambiguous. Germline V gene sequence: CDR1 LGHNA, CDR2 YNFKEQ. The V end lost 0 bases, the J end lost 4 bases, and 10 bases lay between the germline ends. CDR3 length: 15 residues. The CDR3 DNA reads TGTGCCAGCAGCCAAGATAGACAAGAGTACAATGAGCAGTTCTTC. This gives the protein CASSQDRQEYNEQFF.

The chain combines TRBV2 with TRBJ1-2, with D hard to call. V shed 10 bases and J shed 7 bases, with 13 bases lying between them. Germline CDR1 SNHLY, CDR2 FYNNEI. The CDR3 extends over 11 amino acids. CDR3 in amino acids: CATHTGRGYTF. Written as DNA, the CDR3 is TGTGCCACCCACACCGGTCGTGGCTACACCTTC.

The chain joins TRBV18 to TRBJ2-1, with D possibly called TRBD1 or TRBD2 (5 bases each). The CDR3 has 15 residues. Germline-derived CDR1 and CDR2 are KGHSH and LQKENI. V was pared by 3 bases and J by 0 bases, with 9 bases between. CDR3 bases: TGTGCCAGCTCACCGGGACCAAGCTCCTACAATGAGCAGTTCTTC. Amino acids: CASSPGPSSYNEQFF.

The rearrangement joins TRBV6-1 to TRBJ2-5; D gene ambiguous. Germline CDR1 and CDR2: MNHNS and SASEGT. V was clipped by 6 bases and J by 0 bases, with 8 bases between them. The CDR3 sequence is 13 residues long. For the CDR3, the DNA is TGTGCCAGCAGCCGGGTCAACCAAGAGACCCAGTACTTC. Translating it yields CASSRVNQETQYF.

Turning to this clone: Germline and junction disagree at one end, which may indicate a read error. Different DNA sequences within this sample yield the same CDR3. The J gene is TRBJ1-5, the V gene TRBV19; maybe TRBD1 (5 bases). Germline V CDR1 and CDR2: LNHDA, SQIVND (reference sequence). The length of the CDR3 is 12 residues. CDR3 nucleotides: TGCGCCAGTATGGGGGGCAATCAGCCCCAGCATTTT. Translation: CASMGGNQPQHF.

Here the CDR3 DNA reads TGTGCCAGTAGTATACAGGGAATGGGGGAGACCCAGTACTTC. Protein: CASSIQGMGETQYF. The rearrangement links TRBV19 to TRBJ2-5, with D perhaps matching TRBD1 (5 bases). Deletions cut 2 bases from V and 5 bases from J, with 12 bases between. The CDR3 is made up of 14 amino acids. Germline values: CDR1 LNHDA, CDR2 SQIVND (reference sequence).

This clone was seen only once. The V and J genes are TRBV5-5 and TRBJ2-3, with 9 bases identical to TRBD2. J gave up 1 base and V 1 base, and 10 bases lay outside the gene matches. The CDR3 is 18 amino acids. Germline values: CDR1 SGHKS, CDR2 YYEKEE (reference sequence). CDR3 DNA sequence: TGTGCCAGCAGCTTGTGGCTAGCGGGAATGGCTGGCACAGATACGCAGTATTTT. It translates to CASSLWLAGMAGTDTQYF.

The chain combines TRBV6-1 with TRBJ1-3, with D uncertain. V was trimmed by 1 base and J by 3 bases, leaving 7 bases between them. This CDR3 contains 14 residues. Germline V lookup: CDR1 MNHNS, CDR2 SASEGT. The CDR3 spells CASSEETVGNTIYF. The CDR3 DNA reads as TGTGCCAGCAGTGAAGAAACAGTTGGAAACACCATATATTTT.

The chain employs TRBV18 and TRBJ2-7, with D unresolved. CDR1 is KGHSH, CDR2 LQKENI, per germline. The CDR3 is made up of 14 amino acids. Trimming left V 0 bases short and J 0 bases short, with 6 bases between. CDR3 in DNA: TGTGCCAGCTCACCACCTCAGCCCTCCTACGAGCAGTACTTC. Its protein product is CASSPPQPSYEQYF.